This TCR beta chain is drawn from a study of T cell responses to AZD1222 COVID-19 vaccine. Study observations and caveats: The span of vaccine-associated CD4 TCRs extended across spike, with dominance at 160-218 and 743-854.

Data came from immunoSEQ multiplex PCR; TCRdb stores just in-frame clones and leaves some out. This table has about 76,000 clones, over 75% appearing once. Details on this clone: Its specificity is unknown.

Specimen: peripheral blood, collected on day 0 of AZD1222 vaccination. This receptor was identified in an adult in good health.

The CDR3 sequence: CASSEGPSAGYTF. CDR3 nucleotides: TGCGCCAGCAGTGAGGGCCCCTCAGCTGGCTACACCTTC. The chain couples TRBV10-2 to TRBJ1-2; D remains ambiguous. V gave up 2 bases and J gave up 7 bases, with 11 bases separating them. This CDR3 contains 13 residues. Germline assignment: CDR1 WSHSY and CDR2 SAAADI.